Following are 31 T cell receptor beta chains from one sample sequenced in a study of early T cells in non-severe SARS-CoV-2 infection. TCRdb ran MiXCR on the 5' RACE reads and lists one entry per CDR3 protein. This table holds roughly 28,000 distinct CDR3 sequences, around 4.2% found once. The source material was whole blood. The origin of the receptors is an adult who was a healthcare worker with PCR-confirmed SARS-CoV-2 infection or an uninfected control (not recorded which).

This sequence joins TRBV7-6 and TRBJ2-3; D is ambiguous. Germline V gene data show CDR1 as SGHVS and CDR2 as FNYEAQ. This CDR3 is 13 amino acids long. The germline V and J ends were trimmed by 5 bases and 2 bases, with 8 bases remaining between them. CDR3 DNA: TGTGCCAGCAGCCCAGACCCCACAGATACGCAGTATTTT. Protein sequence: CASSPDPTDTQYF.

This clonotype was recorded many times. The chain recombines TRBV20-1 with TRBJ1-1; no definite D call. Trimming pared 0 bases from V and 6 bases from J, leaving 5 bases between. CDR1 and CDR2 (germline): DFQATT, SNEGSKA (reference sequence). CDR3 length: 11 residues. The CDR3 protein is CSARDLAEAFF. CDR3 DNA: TGCAGTGCTAGAGATCTTGCTGAAGCTTTCTTT.

This chain links TRBV11-1 with TRBJ2-5; no definite D call. The CDR3 has 13 residues. From germline, CDR1 is SGHAT and CDR2 FQDESV (reference sequence). The ends were cut back, 5 bases at V and 3 bases at J, with 10 bases in the middle. For the CDR3, the DNA is TGTGCCAGCAGCCCCACGACGGAAGAGACCCAGTACTTC. As protein: CASSPTTEETQYF.

Ten or more counts support this clonotype. The rearrangement uses TRBV12-3 or TRBV12-4 and TRBJ1-1, with 8 bases matching TRBD1. Trimming at V came to 6 bases and at J to 6 bases, leaving 9 bases not matched to a gene. This CDR3 has 14 amino acids. The DNA for the CDR3 is TGTGCCAGCAGCTCCGACAGGGGTTCCGCTGAAGCTTTCTTT. Translated: CASSSDRGSAEAFF.

The table lists this clonotype with a few counts. This chain uses TRBV5-1 with TRBJ1-2; D unclear. The CDR3 contains 14 residues. Per germline, CDR1 SGHRS and CDR2 YFSETQ. Trimming removed 0 bases at V and 3 bases at J, with 9 bases between. This CDR3 reads CASSLVTIDYGYTF. The CDR3 bases are TGCGCCAGCAGCTTGGTCACGATTGACTATGGCTACACCTTC.

This clonotype has just a few counts. One junction end disagrees with the germline gene, perhaps due to a read error. This chain joins TRBV6-1 and TRBJ2-7, with TRBD1 identical over 7 bases. Germline V gene sequence: CDR1 MNHNS, CDR2 SASEGT. The length of the CDR3 is 16 residues. The CDR3 reads CVSAMGRGRSKDEQYF. The DNA of the CDR3 is TGTGTCAGCGCTATGGGTAGGGGGCGATCTAAAGACGAGCAGTACTTC.

This clonotype was observed a few times. This rearrangement joins TRBV5-1 to TRBJ2-3, with 10 bases that match TRBD1. After removal of 3 bases from V and 3 bases from J, the junction contained 4 bases not matched to a gene. The V gene's germline CDR1 is SGHRS and CDR2 YFSETQ. This CDR3 region has 15 residues. The CDR3 spells CASSSGTGATDTQYF. DNA for the CDR3: TGCGCCAGCAGCTCCGGGACAGGGGCGACAGATACGCAGTATTTT. The complete variable domain, with remaining parts taken from reference TRBV5-1 and TRBJ2-3, reads KAGVTQTPRYLIKTRGQQVTLSCSPISGHRSVSWYQQTPGQGLQFLFEYFSETQRNKGNFPGRFSGRQFSNSRSEMNVSTLELGDSALYLCASSSGTGATDTQYFGPGTRLTVL.

The gene calls are TRBV6-1 and TRBJ2-5, with 9 bases identical to TRBD2. The CDR3 is 15 amino acids. V gave up 7 bases and J gave up 0 bases; unmatched junction bases: 6. Germline V CDR1 and CDR2: MNHNS, SASEGT. The CDR3 protein is CASNGLANHQETQYF. Here the CDR3 DNA reads TGTGCCAGCAATGGACTAGCGAACCACCAAGAGACCCAGTACTTC.

The gene calls are TRBV7-8 and TRBJ2-3; 12 nucleotides align to TRBD2. Trimming at V came to 5 bases and at J to 6 bases, leaving 9 bases not matched to a gene. The CDR3 is 16 amino acids. The germline gives CDR1 SGHVS, CDR2 FQNEAQ. CDR3 residues: CASSALAGGPWDTQYF. In nucleotides, the CDR3 is TGTGCCAGCAGCGCCCTAGCGGGGGGGCCTTGGGATACGCAGTATTTT.

This clonotype has a handful of counts. V and J are TRBV27 and TRBJ2-1; D call uncertain. CDR3 length: 15 amino acids. Germline-derived CDR1 and CDR2 are MNHEY and SMNVEV (reference sequence). The V end lost 2 bases, the J end lost 8 bases, and 16 bases lay between the germline ends. In DNA, the CDR3 is TGTGCCAGCAGTTTACCAGCAGCCCCTATCGATGAGCAGTTCTTC. Its protein is CASSLPAAPIDEQFF.

This clonotype occurred a few times. The rearrangement uses TRBV18 and TRBJ1-1; the D is unclear. From germline, CDR1 is KGHSH and CDR2 LQKENI. Trimming removed 5 bases at V and 1 base at J, with 8 bases between. The CDR3 has 13 residues. This chain's CDR3 is CASSVGENTEAFF. The CDR3 DNA sequence: TGTGCCAGCTCAGTCGGGGAGAACACTGAAGCTTTCTTT.

This clonotype was recorded a few times. The chain links TRBV5-4 to TRBJ2-1; D is uncertain. The ends were cut back, 1 base at V and 8 bases at J, with 7 bases in the middle. Germline assignment: CDR1 SGHNT and CDR2 YYREEE (reference sequence). The CDR3 contains 12 residues. The DNA for the CDR3 is TGTGCCAGCAGCTTGTATAGTTATGAGCAGTTCTTC. It translates to CASSLYSYEQFF.

The genes are TRBV6-5 and TRBJ2-7; a weak D match, TRBD2 (5 bases). Germline CDR1 reads MNHEY; CDR2 reads SVGAGI. Trimming removed 6 bases from V and 4 bases from J, with 10 bases in between. CDR3 size: 12 residues. The CDR3 sequence is CASSPSGYEQYF. The DNA for the CDR3 is TGTGCCAGCAGCCCCTCGGGGTACGAGCAGTACTTC.

This clonotype was found many times. This chain joins TRBV5-5 and TRBJ2-3; no clear D gene. There are 16 residues in the CDR3. The germline CDR1 and CDR2 sequences are SGHKS and YYEKEE (reference sequence). Trimming removed 0 bases at V and 1 base at J, with 12 bases between. CDR3 region: CASSLVGWVGTDTQYF. For the CDR3, the DNA is TGTGCCAGCAGCTTGGTGGGTTGGGTTGGCACAGATACGCAGTATTTT.

This clonotype has ten or more counts. V usage is TRBV11-2 and J usage is TRBJ2-7, with TRBD2 matching 8 bases. V lost 4 bases, J lost 6 bases, and 5 bases stayed unmatched. Germline CDR1 SGHAT, CDR2 FQNNGV. CDR3 size: 13 residues. The CDR3 nucleotides are TGTGCCAGCAGCTCGGGGGGGCGTCCCGAGCAGTACTTC. It translates to CASSSGGRPEQYF.

This clonotype was counted many times. The chain couples TRBV20-1 to TRBJ2-1; 9 bases are shared with TRBD2. Trimming took 6 bases from V and 9 from J; bases not matched to a gene: 12. The CDR3 runs 14 residues. Germline lookup yields CDR1 DFQATT and CDR2 SNEGSKA (reference sequence). The CDR3, as DNA: TGCAGTGCCGTGCCGGGGACTAGCATCCTTGAGCAGTTCTTC. Translation gives CSAVPGTSILEQFF.

The table lists this clonotype with many counts. The rearrangement links TRBV18 to TRBJ2-7, with D unresolved. Germline V gene data show CDR1 as KGHSH and CDR2 as LQKENI. V shed 3 bases and J shed 7 bases, with 16 bases lying between them. The CDR3 covers 14 residues. CDR3 loop: CASSPLAESGEQYF. For the CDR3, the DNA is TGTGCCAGCTCACCCCTGGCTGAATCTGGAGAGCAGTACTTC.

Ten or more counts support this clonotype. This CDR3 is CASSYAQGSYNEQFF. The CDR3 nucleotides read TGTGCCAGCAGTTACGCGCAGGGCTCCTACAATGAGCAGTTCTTC. The chain links TRBV6-2 or TRBV6-3 to TRBJ2-1, with D perhaps TRBD1 (5 bases). V was shortened by 2 bases and J by 0 bases, with 8 bases between the two germline ends. Per the germline V gene, CDR1 is MNHEY and CDR2 is SVGEGT. This CDR3 has 15 amino acids.

This clonotype was detected ten times or more. The V and J genes are TRBV5-6 and TRBJ2-7, with TRBD2 as a possible D gene (5 bases). CDR3 length equals 14 residues. V was clipped by 0 bases and J by 2 bases, with 9 bases between them. The germline CDR1 and CDR2 sequences are SGHDT and YYEEEE. The CDR3 region is CASSLGERAYEQYF. The CDR3 DNA is TGTGCCAGCAGCTTGGGGGAGAGGGCCTACGAGCAGTACTTC.

This clonotype has ten or more counts. This rearrangement joins TRBV20-1 to TRBJ2-7; no clear D. CDR1 is DFQATT, CDR2 SNEGSKA, per germline (reference sequence). The CDR3 contains 14 residues. V lost 3 bases to trimming and J lost 0 bases, with 12 bases between them. CDR3 DNA: TGCAGTGCTAGGTTCTATGGAAGCTCCTACGAGCAGTACTTC. Amino acids: CSARFYGSSYEQYF.

This clonotype was recorded at least ten times. V and J are TRBV29-1 and TRBJ2-3; 7 nucleotides agree with TRBD1. This CDR3 has 12 amino acids. V shed 6 bases and J 1 base; nucleotides not matched to a gene: 1. Germline assignment: CDR1 SQVTM and CDR2 ANQGSEA. This chain's CDR3 is CSVTGGTDTQYF. As DNA, the CDR3 is TGCAGCGTCACAGGGGGCACAGATACGCAGTATTTT.

This chain's CDR3 is CASSQDQGQGREAFF. DNA of the CDR3: TGTGCCAGCAGCCAAGATCAGGGGCAGGGAAGGGAAGCTTTCTTT. The chain carries TRBV3-1 and TRBJ1-1; perhaps TRBD1 as D (6 bases). Trimming stripped 0 bases from V and 8 bases from J, with 16 bases between. The germline CDR1 and CDR2 sequences are LGHDT and YNNKEL (reference sequence). CDR3 length equals 15 residues. Filled out from reference TRBV3-1 and TRBJ1-1, the complete variable domain reads DTAVSQTPKYLVTQMGNDKSIKCEQNLGHDTMYWYKQDSKKFLKIMFSYNNKELIINETVPNRFSPKSPDKAHLNLHINSLELGDSAVYFCASSQDQGQGREAFFGQGTRLTVV.

This clonotype was picked up many times. The chain links TRBV14 to TRBJ1-6; D is perhaps TRBD1 (6 bases). V was pared by 5 bases and J by 10 bases, with 9 bases between. Germline CDR1 and CDR2: SGHDN and FVKESK. This CDR3 has 12 residues. The CDR3 nucleotides are TGTGCCAGCAGCACAGGGCGATCACCCCTCCACTTT. As protein: CASSTGRSPLHF. The variable domain in full, with the rest retrieved from reference TRBV14 and TRBJ1-6, is EAGVTQFPSHSVIEKGQTVTLRCDPISGHDNLYWYRRVMGKEIKFLLHFVKESKQDESGMPNNRFLAERTGGTYSTLKVQPAELEDSGVYFCASSTGRSPLHFGNGTRLTVT.

This clonotype showed up many times. The chain has TRBV20-1 and TRBJ2-1, with 9 nucleotides matching TRBD1. Per the germline V gene, CDR1 is DFQATT and CDR2 is SNEGSKA (reference sequence). Germline trimming cut 6 bases from V and 4 bases from J; bases unmatched to any gene: 4. This CDR3 has 13 amino acids. The DNA of the CDR3 is TGCAGTGCAGGGACAGGGTTTTACAATGAGCAGTTCTTC. Translating it yields CSAGTGFYNEQFF.

This clonotype was counted ten times or more. The V call is TRBV27, the J call TRBJ2-3; 11 positions agree with TRBD2. The CDR3 length is 15 residues. Germline V lookup: CDR1 MNHEY, CDR2 SMNVEV (reference sequence). V gave up 5 bases and J gave up 5 bases; unmatched junction bases: 6. For the CDR3, the DNA is TGTGCCAGCAGTGCGACTAGCGGGGCTATAGATACGCAGTATTTT. The encoded protein is CASSATSGAIDTQYF.

The chain combines TRBV20-1 with TRBJ1-6, with D hard to call. CDR3 length: 13 amino acids. Germline V gene data show CDR1 as DFQATT and CDR2 as SNEGSKA (reference sequence). V lost 0 bases to trimming and J lost 8 bases, with 8 bases between them. CDR3: CSARDEADSPLHF. CDR3 DNA sequence: TGCAGTGCTAGAGACGAGGCTGATTCACCCCTCCACTTT.

By share, this clonotype counts as medium-sized (0.01 to 0.1%). The CDR3 coding sequence is TGTGCCAGCAGCCCGACGGGACTAGCGGGAGCCCCGAGGGAGACCCAGTACTTC. It translates to CASSPTGLAGAPRETQYF. The chain is built from TRBV11-2 and TRBJ2-5, with 14 bases matching TRBD2. Unmatched junction bases numbered 13, after V lost 5 bases and J lost 5 bases. The germline V gene has CDR1 SGHAT and CDR2 FQNNGV. There are 18 residues in the CDR3.

This clonotype is labeled as medium-sized. The V call is TRBV4-2, the J call TRBJ1-1; 7 bases fit TRBD1. Germline V gives CDR1 LGHNA, CDR2 YNFKEQ. The CDR3 length is 18 residues. Germline trimming cut 5 bases from V and 1 base from J; bases unmatched to any gene: 16. CDR3 loop: CASSGSFLEGAPNTEAFF. CDR3 DNA sequence: TGTGCCAGCAGCGGATCTTTTTTAGAGGGGGCTCCGAACACTGAAGCTTTCTTT.

This chain connects TRBV5-4 to TRBJ1-1; D might be TRBD1 (6 bases). Deletions cut 4 bases from V and 0 bases from J, with 10 bases between. The V gene's germline CDR1 is SGHNT and CDR2 YYREEE (reference sequence). The CDR3 spans 14 residues. The CDR3 DNA sequence: TGTGCCAGCAGCACGGACAGCATGAACACTGAAGCTTTCTTT. Translation gives CASSTDSMNTEAFF.

This clonotype was detected many times. This chain joins TRBV7-7 and TRBJ2-3, with 7 bases matching TRBD2. The V gene end was trimmed by 5 bases and the J gene end by 12 bases; junction bases not matched to a gene: 8. The CDR3 runs 12 residues. Germline loops: CDR1 SSHAT, CDR2 FNYEAQ (reference sequence). As DNA, the CDR3 is TGTGCCAGCAGCCCGATAGCGGGCCCACAGTATTTT. Translated: CASSPIAGPQYF.

In this sample, this clonotype turned up a few times. The V call is TRBV11-3, the J call TRBJ2-1; TRBD2 matches 8 bases. With V trimmed by 1 base and J by 9 bases, 14 bases remained unmatched. Germline CDR1 SGHNT, CDR2 YENEEA. The CDR3 has 17 residues. The CDR3 coding sequence is TGTGCCAGCAGCTTAGGGTTTCGTGGGCGGGGGGCAGCTGAGCAGTTCTTC. Amino acids: CASSLGFRGRGAAEQFF.